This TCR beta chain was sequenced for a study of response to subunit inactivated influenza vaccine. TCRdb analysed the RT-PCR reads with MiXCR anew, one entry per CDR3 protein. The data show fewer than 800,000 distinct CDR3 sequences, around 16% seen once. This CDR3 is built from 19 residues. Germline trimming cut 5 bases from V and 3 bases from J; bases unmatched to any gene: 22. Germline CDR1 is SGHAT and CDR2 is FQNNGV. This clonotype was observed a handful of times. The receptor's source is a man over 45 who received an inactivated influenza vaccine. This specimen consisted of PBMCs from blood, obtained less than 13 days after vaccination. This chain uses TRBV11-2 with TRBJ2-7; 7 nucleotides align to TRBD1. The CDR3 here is CASSLRQGISHDPHYEQYF. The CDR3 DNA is TGTGCCAGCAGCCTAAGACAGGGAATTAGTCACGACCCACACTACGAGCAGTACTTC.